This TCR beta chain was recorded in a study of cytomegalovirus exposure and HLA in healthy donors. As concerns this clone: Its cognate antigen is unknown.

Overall study results and limits: In an earlier analysis, in under 700 donors, most V segments appeared productive either ~87% or ~30% of the time.

The CDR3 has 16 amino acids. The germline V gene encodes CDR1 SGHDT and CDR2 YYEEEE. Between the trimmed V and J ends, which lost 6 bases and 4 bases, there was a span of 20 bases. This PCR relied on a set of 60 Vbeta primers and 13 Jbeta primers. Original data processing: Some 80 million unique TCR beta chains, roughly 11 million shared, were counted in a later analysis. Some clones are missing from TCRdb's copy, which holds only in-frame ones; the method was immunoSEQ multiplex PCR. V, J and clone size reflect that table, while D and trimming were determined from the DNA. The sample consists of under 200,000 clones, 75% of them appearing once.

The clonotype originates from a male donor in good health and CMV-seronegative. The sequencing input was PBMCs. The V and J genes are TRBV5-6 and TRBJ2-1; TRBD1 might be the D (6 bases). The DNA of the CDR3 is TGTGCCAGCATTTTAGACCGCCGGACAGAGTACAATGAGCAGTTCTTC. Translating gives CASILDRRTEYNEQFF.